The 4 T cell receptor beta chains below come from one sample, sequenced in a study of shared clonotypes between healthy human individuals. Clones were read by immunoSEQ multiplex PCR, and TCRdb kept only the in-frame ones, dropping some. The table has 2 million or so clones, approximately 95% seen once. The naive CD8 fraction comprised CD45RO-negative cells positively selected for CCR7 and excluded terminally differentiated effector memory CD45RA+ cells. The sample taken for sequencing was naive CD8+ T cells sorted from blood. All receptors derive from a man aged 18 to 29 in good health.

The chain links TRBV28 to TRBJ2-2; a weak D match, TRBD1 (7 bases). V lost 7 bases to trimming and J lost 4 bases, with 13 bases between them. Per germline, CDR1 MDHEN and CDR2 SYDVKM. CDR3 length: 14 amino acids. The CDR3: CASITQGGTGELFF. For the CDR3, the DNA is TGTGCCAGCATCACCCAGGGGGGCACCGGGGAGCTGTTTTTT.

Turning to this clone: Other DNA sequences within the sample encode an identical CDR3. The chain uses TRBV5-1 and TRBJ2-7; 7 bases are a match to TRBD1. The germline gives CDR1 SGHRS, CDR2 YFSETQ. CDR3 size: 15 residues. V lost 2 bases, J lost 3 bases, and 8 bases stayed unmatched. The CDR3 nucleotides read TGCGCCAGCAGCTTTTCGACAGGGTCTGGCTACGAGCAGTACTTC. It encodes CASSFSTGSGYEQYF.

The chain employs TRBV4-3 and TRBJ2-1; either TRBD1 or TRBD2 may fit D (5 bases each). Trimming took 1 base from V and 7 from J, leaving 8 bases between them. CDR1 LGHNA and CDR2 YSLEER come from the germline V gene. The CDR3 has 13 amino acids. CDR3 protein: CASSQAEGNEQFF. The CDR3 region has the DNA TGCGCCAGCAGCCAAGCTGAGGGGAATGAGCAGTTCTTC.

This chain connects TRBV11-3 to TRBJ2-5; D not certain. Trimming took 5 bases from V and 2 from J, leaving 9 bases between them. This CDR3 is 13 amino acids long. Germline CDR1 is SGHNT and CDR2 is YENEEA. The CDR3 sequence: CASSPTNQETQYF. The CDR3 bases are TGTGCCAGCAGCCCCACGAATCAAGAGACCCAGTACTTC.